These T cell receptor beta chains were read from a single sample in a study of identifying expanded T cells in peripheral blood. Sequencing was performed with immunoSEQ multiplex PCR; in TCRdb, only in-frame clones are kept and a portion is missing. The table shows 100,000 or so clones, with more than 70% occurring only once. Sequences were obtained from blood. Receptors originate from a person aged 18 to 70 in good health. The CDR3 runs from the conserved cysteine through the conserved F or W. Each record gives: D gene, V gene, clone size, J gene, CDR3 DNA, CDR3 protein. The D gene is left open where the match is weak. Size values are once, few and many counts, or a class for expanded clones, and some rows have none.

-	TRBV7-9	-	TRBJ1-5	TGTGCCAGCAGCCTCCAGGCGGGGGCGGGTCAGCCCCAGCATTTT	CASSLQAGAGQPQHF
TRBD1	TRBV4-3	-	TRBJ1-2	TGCGCCAGCAGCCAGTCACAGGGGGAGGACTATGGCTACACCTTC	CASSQSQGEDYGYTF
-	TRBV28	-	TRBJ2-3	TGTGCCAGCAGTTTGGCAGGTCCTAGCACAGATACGCAGTATTTT	CASSLAGPSTDTQYF
-	TRBV6-1	-	TRBJ2-1	TGTGCCAGCAGTGAACCAGGATTCAATGAGCAGTTCTTC	CASSEPGFNEQFF
-	TRBV7-2	-	TRBJ1-2	TGTGCCAGCAGCTTATTTTTATTAGATGGCTACACCTTC	CASSLFLLDGYTF
TRBD1	TRBV2	once	TRBJ1-4	TGTGCCAGCAGCCGACAGGGGTTGCGAGAAAAACTGTTTTTT	CASSRQGLREKLFF
TRBD2	TRBV28	-	TRBJ2-3	TGTGCCAGCAGTTCCTGGACTAGCGGGTCCACAGATACGCAGTATTTT	CASSSWTSGSTDTQYF
-	TRBV5-6	-	TRBJ1-6	TGTGCCAGCAGCTTGGCCTCTGGGGGATTTAATTCACCCCTCCACTTT	CASSLASGGFNSPLHF
TRBD1	TRBV7-2	-	TRBJ1-1	TGTGCCAGCAGCTTAGTCGGACAGGGGGGCACTGAAGCTTTCTTT	CASSLVGQGGTEAFF
TRBD1	TRBV5-4	-	TRBJ1-5	TGTGCCAGCAGCAAGGACAGGGGCGGAGGCAATCAGCCCCAGCATTTT	CASSKDRGGGNQPQHF
TRBD1	TRBV7-6	-	TRBJ2-5	TGTGCCAGCAGCTTGTACTCGGGACAGGGTAGTCGAGAGACCCAGTACTTC	CASSLYSGQGSRETQYF
-	TRBV6-5	-	TRBJ2-3	TGTGCCAGCAGTTTCCAACAGGCGAGGGGCACAGATACGCAGTATTTT	CASSFQQARGTDTQYF
TRBD2	TRBV5-1	-	TRBJ2-5	TGCGCCAGCAGCCCCAGAGCGGGGGCCCCGGGTGAGACCCAGTACTTC	CASSPRAGAPGETQYF
TRBD2	TRBV7-2	-	TRBJ2-1	TGTGCCAGCAGCTCACGCGGGACTAGAGGGAATGAGCAGTTCTTC	CASSSRGTRGNEQFF
TRBD2	TRBV4-2	-	TRBJ2-2	TGTGCCAGCAGCCAAGAGGCTAGCGGGGGTGTCACCGGGGAGCTGTTTTTT	CASSQEASGGVTGELFF
TRBD2	TRBV6-4	few	TRBJ2-3	TGTGCCAGCTCCCTGGCGGGGGGCTACACAGATACGCAGTATTTT	CASSLAGGYTDTQYF
-	TRBV6-1	-	TRBJ1-3	TGTGCCACCGTGGGACCGGAGAGCTCTGGAAACACCATATATTTT	CATVGPESSGNTIYF
TRBD2	TRBV11-2	-	TRBJ2-1	TGTGCCAGCAGCTTAGATTACTCCGGGACTAGCTACAATGAGCAGTTCTTC	CASSLDYSGTSYNEQFF
TRBD1	TRBV6-5	-	TRBJ1-3	TGTGCCAGCAGTTACTCTAGACAGGGTGCTGGAAACACCATATATTTT	CASSYSRQGAGNTIYF
-	TRBV10-3	-	TRBJ1-5	TGTGCCATCAGTGAGTCCGACCGGACTCAGCCCCAGCATTTT	CAISESDRTQPQHF
TRBD1	TRBV7-6	few	TRBJ2-5	TGTGCCAGCAGCACCGGACAGGGGGGATATCTAGAGACCCAGTACTTC	CASSTGQGGYLETQYF
-	TRBV27	-	TRBJ2-7	TGTGCCAGCAGCGCTCCTGGGGGGCGCGAGCAGTACTTC	CASSAPGGREQYF
TRBD1	TRBV27	-	TRBJ2-1	TGTGCCAGCAGTTTGGGAAGGGACAGGAGCTCCTACAATGAGCAGTTCTTC	CASSLGRDRSSYNEQFF
TRBD1	TRBV25-1	-	TRBJ2-3	TGTGCCAGCAGTGAGGACAGGGGGACAGATACGCAGTATTTT	CASSEDRGTDTQYF
-	TRBV6-1	few	TRBJ2-1	TGTGCCAGCAGTGAATTTAGAGACGATGAGCAGTTCTTC	CASSEFRDDEQFF
-	TRBV18	-	TRBJ2-3	TGTGCCAGCTCACCCAACACAGATACGCAGTATTTT	CASSPNTDTQYF
-	TRBV4-3	-	TRBJ1-2	TGCGCCAGCAGCCCGGGATGGGCGTCTAACTATGGCTACACCTTC	CASSPGWASNYGYTF
-	TRBV11-3	-	TRBJ1-1	TGTGCCAGCAGCTTAGAAATGAACACTGAAGCTTTCTTT	CASSLEMNTEAFF
-	TRBV5-4	-	TRBJ2-3	TGTGCCAGCAGCATACCGAATTCGGGGAGCACAGATACGCAGTATTTT	CASSIPNSGSTDTQYF
-	TRBV27	-	TRBJ1-4	TGTGCCAGCAGTTTAAATCGGGGATATGAAAAACTGTTTTTT	CASSLNRGYEKLFF
TRBD2	TRBV10-3	-	TRBJ2-7	TGTGCCATCAGTGAGGGTAGCGGGGCCAGTTATGACTTC	CAISEGSGASYDF
-	TRBV11-2	-	TRBJ1-5	TGTGCCAGCAGCTTAGGAGGGGGGTCCCGTCAGCCCCAGCATTTT	CASSLGGGSRQPQHF
-	TRBV5-1	-	TRBJ2-2	TGCGCCAGCATGAAGTGGAGCGCGAACACCGGGGAGCTGTTTTTT	CASMKWSANTGELFF
-	TRBV5-1	-	TRBJ1-1	TGCGCCAGCAGCCCTACAGGGAACACTGAAGCTTTCTTT	CASSPTGNTEAFF
TRBD2	TRBV28	-	TRBJ2-5	TGTGCCAGCAGTGGACTAGCGGGAGGGGGTAGGGAGACCCAGTACTTC	CASSGLAGGGRETQYF
-	TRBV27	-	TRBJ2-3	TGTGCCAGCAGTTCCCCTAGCCGCACAGATACGCAGTATTTT	CASSSPSRTDTQYF
-	TRBV2	-	TRBJ2-5	TGTGCCAGCAGTGAATCCACTCCCCAGTACTTC	CASSESTPQYF
-	TRBV5-4	-	TRBJ2-7	TGTGCCAGCAGCGTGGAACTCACAGGGCTGGGTGAGCAGTACTTC	CASSVELTGLGEQYF
TRBD1	TRBV6-5	-	TRBJ1-4	TGTGCCAGCAGCTCAGACAGGGTCGAAAAACTGTTTTTT	CASSSDRVEKLFF
TRBD2	TRBV18	-	TRBJ2-2	TGTGCCAGCTCACCCACTAGCGGGAGGAACACCGGGGAGCTGTTTTTT	CASSPTSGRNTGELFF
-	TRBV28	-	TRBJ1-5	TGTGCCAGCAGTTTGTACAAATACAGGATCAGCAATCAGCCCCAGCATTTT	CASSLYKYRISNQPQHF
-	TRBV30	few	TRBJ1-2	TGTGCCTGGAGTCGCCAGGGCCTTGGCTACACCTTC	CAWSRQGLGYTF
TRBD1	TRBV7-9	once	TRBJ1-5	TGTGCCAGCAGCTCACAGGGGCCTAATCAGCCCCAGCATTTT	CASSSQGPNQPQHF
-	TRBV28	-	TRBJ2-1	TGTGCCAGCAGTCGGTACAATGAGCAGTTCTTC	CASSRYNEQFF
-	TRBV15	-	TRBJ2-3	TGTGCCACCAGCAGAGATCGCGGGGATACGCAGTATTTT	CATSRDRGDTQYF
-	TRBV7-9	-	TRBJ2-5	TGTGCCAGCAGCTTAGGTGGGGCAGGGTCAGAGACCCAGTACTTC	CASSLGGAGSETQYF